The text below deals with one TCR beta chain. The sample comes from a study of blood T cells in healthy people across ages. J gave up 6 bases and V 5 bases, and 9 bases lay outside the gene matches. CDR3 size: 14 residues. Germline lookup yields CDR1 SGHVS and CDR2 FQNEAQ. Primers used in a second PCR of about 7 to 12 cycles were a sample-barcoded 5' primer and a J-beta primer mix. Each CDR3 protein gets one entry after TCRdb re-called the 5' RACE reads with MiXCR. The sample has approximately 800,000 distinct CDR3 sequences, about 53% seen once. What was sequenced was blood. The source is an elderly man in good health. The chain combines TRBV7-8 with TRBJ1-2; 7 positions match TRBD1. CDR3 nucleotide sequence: TGTGCCAGCAGCGGACGGACAGGATTCCATGGCTACACCTTC. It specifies CASSGRTGFHGYTF.